The 2 T cell receptor beta chains listed next were all sequenced from one sample in a study. TCRdb reanalysed the RT-PCR reads using MiXCR and keeps one entry per CDR3 protein. The sample includes about 680,000 distinct CDR3 sequences, 11% to 15% of them seen just once. Sequences were obtained from memory CD4+ T cells from blood. The receptor set was obtained from a female donor in good health, serving as a healthy control.

The chain uses TRBV12-3 or TRBV12-4 and TRBJ1-1; TRBD1 is a possible D gene (6 bases). The CDR3 runs to 13 residues. Trimming cost V 6 bases and J 6 bases, with 14 bases left between them. In DNA form, the CDR3 reads TGTGCCAGCAGAATACAGGGTGCGGCTGAAGCTTTCTTT. Translated, it gives CASRIQGAAEAFF.

This clonotype was counted between two and nine times. The chain couples TRBV12-3 or TRBV12-4 to TRBJ1-5; possible D gene TRBD1, 6 bases. The V and J ends lost 6 bases and 1 base respectively, with 22 bases between them. This CDR3 is 18 amino acids long. CDR3 amino acids: CASSPMVGGPGSNQPQHF. CDR3 coding DNA: TGTGCCAGCAGCCCCATGGTAGGGGGGCCGGGGAGCAATCAGCCCCAGCATTTT.